This T cell receptor beta chain was sequenced in a study of beta chain features in type 1 diabetes. On the study more broadly: Cells sorted and examined across all samples totaled approximately 110 million.

Germline lookup yields CDR1 SGHDT and CDR2 YYEEEE. Trimming stripped 1 base from V and 0 bases from J, with 8 bases between. The CDR3 contains 16 residues. Isolated RNA was reverse transcribed in full, so expressed TCRB transcripts were sequenced. Some clones are missing from TCRdb's copy, which holds only in-frame ones; the method was immunoSEQ multiplex PCR. The repertoire holds 200,000 to 250,000 clones, with 9.6% as singletons. This clone was counted a few times. This TCR was sampled from a woman younger than 35 in good health. The specimen sequenced was naive CD4+ T cells from blood. The V call is TRBV5-6, the J call TRBJ2-6; tentative D call: TRBD1 (5 bases). CDR3 in DNA: TGTGCCAGCAGCTTGCCAGGGCGCTCTGGGGCCAACGTCCTGACTTTC. Protein: CASSLPGRSGANVLTF.